This record concerns one T cell receptor beta chain sequence. This receptor's antigen is unknown. The record has no base qualities; no much larger clone is one base away. Whole blood was collected in K2EDTA tubes by collaborating institutions according to the institutions' own protocols. For TCRbeta analysis, collaborators shipped samples in one of three forms: frozen whole blood, isolated PBMCs, or DNA extracted from either of those sample types. This specimen comes from a study of blood T cell repertoires in COVID-19 (dated by TCRdb to 2018 to 2020). Study-wide context: Collaborator samples came from the United States, Italy and Spain and covered acute and convalescent phases of COVID-19. The material from the prospective study consisted of cDNA or gDNA derived from T cells, B-cell-depleted T cells, or PBMCs. The dataset comprised deeply sampled blood TCRbeta repertoires from subjects exposed to, actively infected with, or recovered from COVID-19. The repertoires were released in a freely available public database intended as a resource for research on the immune response to SARS-CoV-2. The samples were drawn from two sources: the first 160 participants of the ongoing ImmuneRACE study, and 1,200 or so subjects contributed by 6 global collaborators. Sample metadata almost always included a de-identified subject ID, COVID-19 status, age in years and sex. HLA class I and class II types, where available, came from metadata supplied by the sample provider rather than from assay-based typing. Broad study findings and their caveats: The quantity of clinical and demographic metadata differed by source and by participant and was supplied without curation.

V has 5 bases trimmed and J has 4 bases trimmed; junction bases matching no gene number 9. The CDR3 sequence holds 15 residues, the cysteine and phenylalanine included. The kept DNA is CDR3 alone, 45 bases in frame from the first base. The germline V gene sets CDR1 to SGHVS and CDR2 to FNYEAQ. TCRbeta CDR3 regions were amplified from genomic DNA by means of the immunoSEQ Assay, a bias-controlled multiplex PCR. Concerning the study's data processing: The number of nucleated cells in each sample was estimated from the amplification of reference gene primers within the assay. Sequence reads were collapsed and filtered to measure the absolute abundance of every unique TCRbeta CDR3 rearrangement. For each sample, productive Simpson clonality was calculated as the square root of Simpson's diversity index over productive rearrangements. TCRdb mirrors the immuneACCESS table, restricted to in-frame sequences. Some clones are absent from its copies; in checked studies, under half trace to an unresolved V gene, and the reason for the others is unknown. V, J and clone size are those of that table, while D and trimming were read from the DNA. The sample table holds about 63,000 clones, of which 92% were seen once. The top ten hold around 4.3% of the sample.

The sequence joins TRBV7-6 to TRBJ2-3; 7 bases in between match TRBD2. Sequenced: peripheral blood. This TCR was recovered from a man over 45 with active COVID-19. The bases read TGTGCCAGCAGCCCTCGCGGGACTATGCCAGATACGCAGTATTTT. Its translation is CASSPRGTMPDTQYF.